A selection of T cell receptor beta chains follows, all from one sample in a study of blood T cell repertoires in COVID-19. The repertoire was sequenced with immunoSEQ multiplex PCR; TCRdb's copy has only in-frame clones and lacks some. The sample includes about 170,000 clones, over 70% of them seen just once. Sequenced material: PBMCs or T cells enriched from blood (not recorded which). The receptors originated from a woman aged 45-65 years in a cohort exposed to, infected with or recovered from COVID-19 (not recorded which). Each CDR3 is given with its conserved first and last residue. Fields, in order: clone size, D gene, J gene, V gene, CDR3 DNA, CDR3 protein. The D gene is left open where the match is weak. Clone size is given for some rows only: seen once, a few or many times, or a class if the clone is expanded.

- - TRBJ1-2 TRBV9 TGTGCCAGCACGGGAGGCAACTATGGCTACACCTTC CASTGGNYGYTF
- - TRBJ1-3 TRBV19 TGTGCCAGTAGTCCCACCGGGACTGGCTCTGGAAACACCATATATTTT CASSPTGTGSGNTIYF
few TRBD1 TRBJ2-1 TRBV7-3 TGTGCCAGCAGCTCCCAAGAGGGGGCTGTGCAGCAGTTCTTC CASSSQEGAVQQFF
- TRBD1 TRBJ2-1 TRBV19 TGTGCCAGCTCAGGGACAGGGGGTTCCTACAATGAGCAGTTCTTC CASSGTGGSYNEQFF
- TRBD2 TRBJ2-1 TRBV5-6 TGTGCCAGCAGCTTGGGACTAGCGACTGAGCAGTTCTTC CASSLGLATEQFF
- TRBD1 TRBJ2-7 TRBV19 TGTGCCAGTAGTATAGATGGGACAGGGGGCTACGAGCAGTACTTC CASSIDGTGGYEQYF
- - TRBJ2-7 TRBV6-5 TGTGCCAGCACCGAAAGAGGACGGGGTACCTACGAGCAGTACTTC CASTERGRGTYEQYF
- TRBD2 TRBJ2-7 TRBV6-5 TGTGCCAGCAGTTGGACTAGCGGGAGTAACTACGAGCAGTACTTC CASSWTSGSNYEQYF
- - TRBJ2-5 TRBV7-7 TGTGCTAGCAGCTTACTGGCGGGGAACCAAGAGACCCAGTACTTC CASSLLAGNQETQYF
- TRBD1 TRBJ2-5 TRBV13 TGTGCCAGCAGCCCCGGGACAGGGGGCTTAGAGACCCAGTACTTC CASSPGTGGLETQYF
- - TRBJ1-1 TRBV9 TGTGCCAGCAGCGTTCAGGCGCGGGGCGACACTGAAGCTTTCTTT CASSVQARGDTEAFF
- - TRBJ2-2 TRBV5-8 TGTGCCAGCAGCTTGGAGCCCTCACTGAACACCGGGGAGCTGTTTTTT CASSLEPSLNTGELFF
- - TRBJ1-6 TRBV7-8 TGTGCCAGCAGCTCCGGGGGGGATTCACCCCTCCACTTT CASSSGGDSPLHF
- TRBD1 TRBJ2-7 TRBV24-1 TGTGCCACCAGCCCGGGACAGGGTCCCGAGCAGTACTTC CATSPGQGPEQYF
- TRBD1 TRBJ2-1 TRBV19 TGTGCCAGTACCCGTTTTTGGGGACAGGGGGTGAGCTACAATGAGCAGTTCTTC CASTRFWGQGVSYNEQFF
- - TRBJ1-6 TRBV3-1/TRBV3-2 TGTGCCAGCAGCCAGCCCGGAGGCTCCTATAATTCACCCCTCCACTTT CASSQPGGSYNSPLHF
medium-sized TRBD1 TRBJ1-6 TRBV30 TGTGCCTGGAGTACGACAGGGAGGAATTCACCCCTCCACTTT CAWSTTGRNSPLHF